This T cell receptor (beta chain) originates from a study of OX40 agonist ivuxolimab in advanced cancers. Sequencing was performed with immunoSEQ multiplex PCR; in TCRdb, only in-frame clones are kept and a portion is missing. Here the sample spans some 78,000 clones, about 90% being singletons. This CDR3 is built from 13 residues. Germline lookup yields CDR1 SNHLY and CDR2 FYNNEI. V shed 6 bases and J shed 7 bases, with 16 bases lying between them. The clonotype comes from an adult with an advanced solid tumor such as melanoma, head and neck, liver or kidney cancer. The sequenced sample was CD4+ or CD8+ T cells sorted from blood, obtained in a trial of the OX40 agonist ivuxolimab. The chain joins TRBV2 to TRBJ2-7, with a possible D match to TRBD1 (5 bases). CDR3 residues: CASRGDSFGEQYF. For the CDR3, the DNA is TGTGCCAGCAGAGGAGACAGTTTTGGGGAGCAGTACTTC.